The entry below gives a single T cell receptor (beta chain) sequence along with its context. These data originate in a study of blood T cell repertoires in COVID-19. About the research overall: The origin of the acute and convalescent COVID-19 samples was the United States, Italy and Spain. The cDNA or gDNA used as material had been derived from T cells, B-cell-depleted T cells, or PBMCs.

How the authors handled the data: Using reference gene primer amplification, nucleated cell counts were estimated. The method was immunoSEQ multiplex PCR; TCRdb's version includes in-frame clones alone and lacks a portion of them. That table supplies the V and J calls and clone size; D and trimming were determined from the DNA. Among fewer than 35,000 clones listed, around 88% were seen once. The sequence was obtained from a human donor in a cohort sampled during active COVID-19. Input material: peripheral blood.

The DNA for the CDR3 is TGTGCCAGCAGCAAACCAGGGGGCGATGGCTACACCTTC. It yields the protein CASSKPGGDGYTF. The chain has TRBV11-2 and TRBJ1-2; 8 bases match TRBD1. CDR1 SGHAT and CDR2 FQNNGV come from the germline V gene. The V gene end was trimmed by 5 bases and the J gene end by 6 bases; junction bases not matched to a gene: 5. The CDR3 is 13 residues long.